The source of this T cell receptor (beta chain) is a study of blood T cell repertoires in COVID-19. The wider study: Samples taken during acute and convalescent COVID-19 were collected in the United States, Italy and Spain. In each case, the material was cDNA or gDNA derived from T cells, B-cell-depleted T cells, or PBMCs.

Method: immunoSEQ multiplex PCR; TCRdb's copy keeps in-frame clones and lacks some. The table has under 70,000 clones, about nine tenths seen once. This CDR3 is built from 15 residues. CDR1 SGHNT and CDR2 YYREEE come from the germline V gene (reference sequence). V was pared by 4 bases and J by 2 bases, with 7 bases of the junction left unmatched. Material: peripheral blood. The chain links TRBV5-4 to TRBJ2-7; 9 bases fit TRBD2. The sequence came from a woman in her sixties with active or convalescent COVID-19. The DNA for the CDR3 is TGTGCCAGCAGCGTCTCTAGCGGGGTAACCTACGAGCAGTACTTC. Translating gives CASSVSSGVTYEQYF.